Presented here are 8 T cell receptor beta chains from one specimen sequenced in a study of Ad26.COV2.S vaccination and SARS-CoV-2 variants (dated by TCRdb to the early 2020s). The library was generated by the immunoSEQ multiplex PCR assay. TCRdb's version of the immuneACCESS table is confined to in-frame rearrangements and falls short of the full clone set. An unresolved V gene accounts for under half of the shortfall where checked; the remainder is of unknown origin. In this sample the table shows about 350,000 clones, approximately 86% of which occur a single time. Approximately 12% of the sample belongs to the ten largest clones. The sample's treatment or condition, from its label and the paper: roughly 18 received Ad26.COV2.S at low or high dose, single or two shots; several received placebo; per-sample allocation not given. For vaccine and placebo recipients, the sequenced repertoires came from samples collected on day 63 after the first injection.

The sequencing used peripheral blood, collected in a trial of Ad26.COV2.S vaccine versus placebo. The origin of the receptors is a person aged 18-65 years who received the Ad26.COV2.S COVID-19 vaccine or a placebo.

The chain links TRBV7-9 to TRBJ2-1; D uncertain. Germline loops: CDR1 SEHNR, CDR2 FQNEAQ (reference sequence). Deletions cut 1 base from V and 3 bases from J, with 16 bases between. The CDR3 totals 17 residues. CDR3 protein: CASSLVGPRRSYNEQFF. In DNA form, the CDR3 reads TGTGCCAGCAGCTTAGTTGGACCTCGCAGGAGCTACAATGAGCAGTTCTTC.

The chain employs TRBV19 and TRBJ1-4; D is possibly TRBD1 (5 bases). Germline CDR1 and CDR2: LNHDA and SQIVND (reference sequence). Trimming stripped 6 bases from V and 8 bases from J, with 13 bases between. The CDR3 has 13 residues. The CDR3 DNA sequence: TGTGCCAGTAGCCGTGGGACGGAGGAAAAACTGTTTTTT. As protein: CASSRGTEEKLFF.

This chain joins TRBV5-1 and TRBJ2-2; 14 bases fit TRBD2. V dropped 4 bases and J dropped 7; count of bases not matched to a gene: 15. CDR1 SGHRS and CDR2 YFSETQ come from the germline V gene. The length of the CDR3 is 19 residues. The CDR3 coding sequence is TGCGCCAGCAGCCCAACACCACCCGGGACTAGCGGGAGTAACGGGGAGCTGTTTTTT. It yields the protein CASSPTPPGTSGSNGELFF.

The gene calls are TRBV11-1 and TRBJ2-7; weak D call: TRBD2 (5 bases). V was clipped by 1 base and J by 0 bases, with 7 bases between them. CDR3 length equals 14 residues. CDR1 SGHAT and CDR2 FQDESV come from the germline V gene (reference sequence). The CDR3 DNA follows: TGTGCCAGCAGCTTAGAAGGGAGCTCCTACGAGCAGTACTTC. Translated, it gives CASSLEGSSYEQYF.

This clone was picked up a small number of times. The chain combines TRBV7-9 with TRBJ1-4; 9 bases align to TRBD1. The CDR3 sequence is 14 residues long. CDR1 SEHNR and CDR2 FQNEAQ come from the germline V gene (reference sequence). After removal of 5 bases from V and 5 bases from J, the junction contained 3 bases not matched to a gene. The CDR3 reads CASSVGQGNEKLFF. CDR3 nucleotide sequence: TGTGCCAGCAGCGTCGGACAGGGGAATGAAAAACTGTTTTTT. The entire variable domain, with the rest obtained from reference TRBV7-9 and TRBJ1-4, is as follows: DTGVSQNPRHKITKRGQNVTFRCDPISEHNRLYWYRQTLGQGPEFLTYFQNEAQLEKSRLLSDRFSAERPKGSFSTLEIQRTEQGDSAMYLCASSVGQGNEKLFFGSGTQLSVL.

This clone appeared a single time. V gene TRBV5-1 combines with J gene TRBJ1-1, with a tentative D call TRBD1 (6 bases). Germline V lookup: CDR1 SGHRS, CDR2 YFSETQ. CDR3 length equals 14 residues. The V gene lost 1 base and the J gene lost 1 base, with 8 bases spanning the gap. As DNA, the CDR3 is TGCGCCAGCAGCTTGTGGGGACAGAACACTGAAGCTTTCTTT. Its translation: CASSLWGQNTEAFF.

The chain has TRBV7-6 and TRBJ2-1; D ambiguous. V lost 1 base and J lost 0, with 13 bases in between. The CDR3 covers 17 residues. Germline lookup yields CDR1 SGHVS and CDR2 FNYEAQ. CDR3 in DNA: TGTGCCAGCAGCTTAGGAGCCGCGTTGAGCTCCTACAATGAGCAGTTCTTC. Residues: CASSLGAALSSYNEQFF.

The V and J genes are TRBV5-1 and TRBJ2-7; D perhaps matches TRBD1 (6 bases). Germline CDR1 reads SGHRS; CDR2 reads YFSETQ. The length of the CDR3 is 15 residues. V shed 1 base and J shed 2 bases, with 13 bases lying between them. CDR3: CASSLTGGEAYEQYF. In DNA form, the CDR3 reads TGCGCCAGCAGCTTGACTGGGGGCGAAGCCTACGAGCAGTACTTC. The full variable domain, completed using reference TRBV5-1 and TRBJ2-7, is KAGVTQTPRYLIKTRGQQVTLSCSPISGHRSVSWYQQTPGQGLQFLFEYFSETQRNKGNFPGRFSGRQFSNSRSEMNVSTLELGDSALYLCASSLTGGEAYEQYFGPGTRLTVT.